This TCR beta chain comes out of a study of blood T cell repertoires in COVID-19. Sequencing used immunoSEQ multiplex PCR; TCRdb keeps in-frame clones, though not all of them. This sample has more than 200,000 clones, with roughly 86% found just once. Germline V gene lookup returns CDR1 SGHRS and CDR2 YFSETQ. The CDR3 runs 16 residues. The V end was cut by 0 bases, the J end by 3 bases, with 14 bases between. Enrolled through a virtual design, the participants were between roughly 18 and 95 years of age and came from 24 US areas. V and J are TRBV5-1 and TRBJ2-3; D perhaps matches TRBD1 (6 bases). The sequencing sample was made of PBMCs or T cells enriched from blood (not recorded which). The clonotype comes from a woman aged 45-60 years who had recovered from COVID-19. The CDR3 DNA follows: TGCGCCAGCAGCTTGGGCGACAGGCCCTCTACAGATACGCAGTATTTT. Its protein product is CASSLGDRPSTDTQYF.